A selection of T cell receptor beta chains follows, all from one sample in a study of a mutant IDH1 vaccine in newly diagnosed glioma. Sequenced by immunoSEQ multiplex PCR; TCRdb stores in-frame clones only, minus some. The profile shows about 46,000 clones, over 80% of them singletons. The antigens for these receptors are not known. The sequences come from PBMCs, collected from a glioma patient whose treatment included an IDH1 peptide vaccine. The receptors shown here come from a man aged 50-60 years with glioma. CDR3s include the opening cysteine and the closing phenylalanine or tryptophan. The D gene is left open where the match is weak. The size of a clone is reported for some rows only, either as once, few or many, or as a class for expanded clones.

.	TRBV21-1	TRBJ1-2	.	TGTGCCAGCAGTGGACAGTGCTATGGCTACACCTTC	CASSGQCYGYTF
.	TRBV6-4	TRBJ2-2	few	TGTGCCAGCAGTGACTCGGCCGGCGGCCCCACCGGGGAGCTGTTTTTT	CASSDSAGGPTGELFF
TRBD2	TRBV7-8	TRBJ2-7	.	TGTGCCAGCAGCCCTGGACTAGCGGGGTCGATCTACGAGCAGTACTTC	CASSPGLAGSIYEQYF
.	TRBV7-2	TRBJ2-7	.	TGTGCCAGCAGCTTAAATTCTAACTACGAGCAGTACTTC	CASSLNSNYEQYF
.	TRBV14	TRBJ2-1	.	TGTGCCAGCAGCCAAGTAGGGGGGCTCCTTGGGCAGTTCTTC	CASSQVGGLLGQFF
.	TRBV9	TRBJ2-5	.	TGTGCCAGCAGCGTAGCCGGCAGGGTGGAAGAGACCCAGTACTTC	CASSVAGRVEETQYF
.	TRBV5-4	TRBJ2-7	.	TGTGCCAGCAGCATCCGGTCTGACAGCCCCTACGAGCAGTACTTC	CASSIRSDSPYEQYF
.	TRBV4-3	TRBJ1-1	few	TGCGCCAGCAGCCAAGGGACCATGAACACTGAAGCTTTCTTT	CASSQGTMNTEAFF
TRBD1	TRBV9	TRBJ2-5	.	TGTGCCAGCAGCTCACAGGGGTTTTCCCAAGAGACCCAGTACTTC	CASSSQGFSQETQYF
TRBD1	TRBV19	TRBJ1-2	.	TGTGCCAGTAGTATGGACAGGGGGCTTGGCTATGGCTACACCTTC	CASSMDRGLGYGYTF
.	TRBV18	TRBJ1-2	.	TGTGCCAGCTCACCAGGGGGGAGCGATGGCTACACCTTC	CASSPGGSDGYTF
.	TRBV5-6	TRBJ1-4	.	TGTGCCAGCAGTAGATTTGTGGCCAATGAAAAACTGTTTTTT	CASSRFVANEKLFF
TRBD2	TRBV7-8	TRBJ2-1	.	TGTGCCAGCAGCTCCAGCGGGGGGGCGTACAATGAGCAGTTCTTC	CASSSSGGAYNEQFF
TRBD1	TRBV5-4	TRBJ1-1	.	TGTGCCAGCAGCCCACCAGACAGGGGGGCGAGTACTGAAGCTTTCTTT	CASSPPDRGASTEAFF
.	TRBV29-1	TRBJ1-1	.	TGCAGCGTTGTCTGGACTGAAGCTTTCTTT	CSVVWTEAFF
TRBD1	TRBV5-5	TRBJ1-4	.	TGTGCCAGCAGCTTAAGACAGGGATGGGAAAAACTGTTTTTT	CASSLRQGWEKLFF
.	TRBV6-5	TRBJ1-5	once	TGTGCCAGCAGTTATTCCGCTAGGGGCGATCAGCCCCAGCATTTT	CASSYSARGDQPQHF
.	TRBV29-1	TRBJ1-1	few	TGCAGCGTTTACAGGGCCACTGAAGCTTTCTTT	CSVYRATEAFF
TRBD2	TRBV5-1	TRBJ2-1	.	TGCGCCAGCAGCCCCCGACTAGCGGGAGGAAATGAGCAGTTCTTC	CASSPRLAGGNEQFF
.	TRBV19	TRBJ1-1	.	TGTGCCAGTAGTATAGATCGGGGAACGGCAGTTGAAGCTTTCTTT	CASSIDRGTAVEAFF
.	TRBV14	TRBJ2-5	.	TGTGCCAGCAGCCAAGATTGGGAACGAGAGACCCAGTACTTC	CASSQDWERETQYF
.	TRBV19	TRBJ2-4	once	TGTGCCAGTAGTCCAACAGCCCGTTTCAACATTCAGTACTTC	CASSPTARFNIQYF
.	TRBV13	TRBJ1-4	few	TGTGCCAGCAGCTTAGACTCGGGGGAAAAACTGTTTTTT	CASSLDSGEKLFF
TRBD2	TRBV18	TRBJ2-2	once	TGTGCCAGCTCACCTTACGGGGGGACCTCGAACACCGGGGAGCTGTTTTTT	CASSPYGGTSNTGELFF
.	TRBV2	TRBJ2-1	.	TGTGCCAGCAGTGAAGCGCGGTTGTCGAGGGCCTACAATGAGCAGTTCTTC	CASSEARLSRAYNEQFF
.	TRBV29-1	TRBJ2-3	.	TGCAGCGTTGCTTCGACAAGCACAGATACGCAGTATTTT	CSVASTSTDTQYF
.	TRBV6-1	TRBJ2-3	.	TGTGCCAGCAGTGAAAGGCCGGTCGGCAGCACAGATACGCAGTATTTT	CASSERPVGSTDTQYF
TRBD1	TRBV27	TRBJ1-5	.	TGTGCCAGCAGAACACAGGGGCATAGCAATCAGCCCCAGCATTTT	CASRTQGHSNQPQHF
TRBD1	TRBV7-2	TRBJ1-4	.	TGTGCCAGCAGCCGGGACAGTAATGAAAAACTGTTTTTT	CASSRDSNEKLFF
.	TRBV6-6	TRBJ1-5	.	TGTGCCAGCAGCCCAGGACTCCGCAATCAGCCCCAGCATTTT	CASSPGLRNQPQHF
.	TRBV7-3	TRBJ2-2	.	TGTGCCAGCAGCTTATCAAGTGAGGGCGGGGAGCTGTTTTTT	CASSLSSEGGELFF
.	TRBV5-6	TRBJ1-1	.	TGTGCCAGCAGCTTGGTACCCGGGGGAGACACTGAAGCTTTCTTT	CASSLVPGGDTEAFF
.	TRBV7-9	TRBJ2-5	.	TGTGCCAGCAGCTTGACAGCGGAGACCCAGTACTTC	CASSLTAETQYF
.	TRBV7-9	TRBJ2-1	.	TGTGCCAGCAGCTTAGCGTCAGGGCGATCCTACAATGAGCAGTTCTTC	CASSLASGRSYNEQFF
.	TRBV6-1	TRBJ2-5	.	TGTGCCAGCAGTGAATCAGGGTCCGTCAGAGAGACCCAGTACTTC	CASSESGSVRETQYF
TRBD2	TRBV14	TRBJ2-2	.	TGTGCCAGCAGCGAACGACTAGCGGGGGGCGGCGCGAACACCGGGGAGCTGTTTTTT	CASSERLAGGGANTGELFF
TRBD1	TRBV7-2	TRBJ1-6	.	TGTGCCAGCAGCCGGGGGGACAGGGTGAATTCACCCCTCCACTTT	CASSRGDRVNSPLHF
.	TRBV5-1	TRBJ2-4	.	TGCGCCAGCAGTCGGAGTTTGGACGTGGACATTCAGTACTTC	CASSRSLDVDIQYF
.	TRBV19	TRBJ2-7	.	TGTGCCAGTGGTTCCGGGACGTCCTACGAGCAGTACTTC	CASGSGTSYEQYF
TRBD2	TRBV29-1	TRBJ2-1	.	TGCAGCGTTGAGTCCTTTAGCGGGAGTCCCGATGAGCAGTTCTTC	CSVESFSGSPDEQFF
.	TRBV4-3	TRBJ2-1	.	TGCGCCAGCAGCCAAGTGGGGACGGGAACCTACAATGAGCAGTTCTTC	CASSQVGTGTYNEQFF
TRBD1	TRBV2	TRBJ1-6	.	TGTGCCAGCAGCCGCGGACAGGCGTCACCCCTCCACTTT	CASSRGQASPLHF
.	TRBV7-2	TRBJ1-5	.	TGTGCCAGCAGCTCACCCGGGGGGGGCAGGGGCGGCAATCAGCCCCAGCATTTT	CASSSPGGGRGGNQPQHF
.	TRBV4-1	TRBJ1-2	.	TGCGCCAGCAGATTAACCTTAAGCGAAACTAACTATGGCTACACCTTC	CASRLTLSETNYGYTF
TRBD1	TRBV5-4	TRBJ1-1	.	TGTGCCAGCAGCCACGGCGGGGAGGGGGCGTACACTGAAGCTTTCTTT	CASSHGGEGAYTEAFF
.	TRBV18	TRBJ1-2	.	TGTGCCAGCTCACCAACCCTAGACTATGGCTACACCTTC	CASSPTLDYGYTF
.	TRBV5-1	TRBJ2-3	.	TGCGCCAGCAGCCCCCTTGGGGGGGCCCTTAGCACAGATACGCAGTATTTT	CASSPLGGALSTDTQYF
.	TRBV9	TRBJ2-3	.	TGTGCCAGCAGCGCCAACCGGAACACAGATACGCAGTATTTT	CASSANRNTDTQYF
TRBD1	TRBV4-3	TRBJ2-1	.	TGCGCCAGCAGCCAAGAGAAAACAGGGGGAATGGGCAATGAGCAGTTCTTC	CASSQEKTGGMGNEQFF
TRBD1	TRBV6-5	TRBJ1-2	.	TGTGCCAGCAGACCGGGGACAGGGGGCTTTGGCTACACCTTC	CASRPGTGGFGYTF
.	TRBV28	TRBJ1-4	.	TGTGCCAGCAGTTTTGCGCGAATGGCAACTAATGAAAAACTGTTTTTT	CASSFARMATNEKLFF
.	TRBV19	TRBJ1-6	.	TGTGCCAGTACTGACTCCTATAATTCACCCCTCCACTTT	CASTDSYNSPLHF
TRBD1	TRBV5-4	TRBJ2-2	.	TGTGCCAGCAGCCCAGGGGGACAGGGAGGATACACCGGGGAGCTGTTTTTT	CASSPGGQGGYTGELFF
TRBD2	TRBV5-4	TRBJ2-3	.	TGTGCCAGCAGCCTAGCGGGGGGTCGGCGGGGGCAGTATTTT	CASSLAGGRRGQYF
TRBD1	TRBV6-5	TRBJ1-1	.	TGTGCCAGCAGTCCCTTTTCGGCAGGGGGTGAAGCTTTCTTT	CASSPFSAGGEAFF
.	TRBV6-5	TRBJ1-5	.	TGTGCCAGCAGACGACGCCGGGACTATATACAGCCCCAGCATTTT	CASRRRRDYIQPQHF